These 32 T cell receptor beta chains came from one sample sequenced in a study of T-cell memory formation after mild COVID-19. MiXCR, run by TCRdb on the 5' RACE reads, gives a single entry per CDR3 protein. The table has roughly 560,000 distinct CDR3 sequences, 20% seen once. The sample consisted of PBMCs or a T cell subset sorted from them (not recorded which). The source of these receptors is an adult woman who had mild COVID-19 (a few samples of this study predate the infection). Cell type and time point are not known.

This clonotype was found a few times. The chain joins TRBV29-1 to TRBJ1-2, with unresolved D. The germline V gene encodes CDR1 SQVTM and CDR2 ANQGSEA. Trimming removed 3 bases at V and 5 bases at J, with 10 bases between. CDR3 length: 12 amino acids. The CDR3 spells CSVDHNSYGYTF. CDR3 nucleotides: TGCAGCGTTGATCACAATTCTTATGGCTACACCTTC.

This CDR3 is CATSALGEGRYNEQFF. The CDR3 DNA sequence: TGTGCCACCAGTGCCCTGGGGGAGGGCCGTTACAATGAGCAGTTCTTC. The V gene is TRBV24-1, the J gene TRBJ2-1, with 7 bases aligning to TRBD2. Germline V gives CDR1 KGHDR, CDR2 SFDVKD. J gave up 4 bases and V 5 bases, and 10 bases lay outside the gene matches. The CDR3 is 16 amino acids.

Only a few counts were recorded for this clonotype. DNA for the CDR3: TGCGCCAGCAGCTTGGCCGGGCAGGGGAGGATTCGGAACACTGAAGCTTTCTTT. It encodes CASSLAGQGRIRNTEAFF. The V gene is TRBV5-1, the J gene TRBJ1-1, with D possibly being TRBD1 (6 bases). Between the trimmed V and J ends, which lost 0 bases and 1 base, there was a span of 19 bases. Germline V CDR1 and CDR2: SGHRS, YFSETQ. This CDR3 is built from 18 residues.

This clonotype appeared once. The rearrangement uses TRBV28 and TRBJ1-5; D ambiguous. Germline loops: CDR1 MDHEN, CDR2 SYDVKM. The CDR3 is 14 amino acids. V lost 2 bases and J lost 10, with 15 bases in between. The CDR3 DNA reads TGTGCCAGCAGTTTAAGTCGTAGAGCTTTTCCCCAGCATTTT. It is translated as CASSLSRRAFPQHF.

In its sample, this clonotype was seen a few times. The V gene is TRBV5-1, the J gene TRBJ2-6, with TRBD1 matching over 7 bases. Germline V gives CDR1 SGHRS, CDR2 YFSETQ. The CDR3 is 16 residues long. V lost 3 bases and J lost 4; bases outside the gene matches: 7. CDR3 sequence (DNA): TGCGCCAGCAGCTGGGAGACAGGGTTCGGGGCCAACGTCCTGACTTTC. It yields the protein CASSWETGFGANVLTF.

This clonotype was recorded many times. The rearrangement links TRBV24-1 to TRBJ2-7; tentatively, D is TRBD2 (5 bases). The length of the CDR3 is 14 residues. The germline CDR1 and CDR2 sequences are KGHDR and SFDVKD. Trimming removed 4 bases from V and 2 bases from J, with 11 bases in between. DNA for the CDR3: TGTGCCACCAGTGAGTCGAGCGGTACCTACGAGCAGTACTTC. Protein sequence: CATSESSGTYEQYF.

The chain recombines TRBV6-5 with TRBJ2-7; D is uncertain. The V end lost 0 bases, the J end lost 3 bases, and 6 bases lay between the germline ends. Germline assignment: CDR1 MNHEY and CDR2 SVGAGI. This CDR3 comprises 13 residues. Here the CDR3 DNA reads TGTGCCAGCAGTTACTCTGAGTTCTACGAGCAGTACTTC. Protein product: CASSYSEFYEQYF.

This chain links TRBV7-3 with TRBJ2-2; D uncertain. The CDR3 is made up of 15 amino acids. Trimming left V 5 bases short and J 4 bases short, with 14 bases between. Germline V lookup: CDR1 SGHTA, CDR2 FQGTGA. The DNA for the CDR3 is TGTGCCAGCAGCCAGGCGGAAGGTCGCACCGGGGAGCTGTTTTTT. It specifies CASSQAEGRTGELFF.

This clonotype was seen only a few times. The V and J genes are TRBV5-4 and TRBJ2-7; TRBD2 agrees at 13 bases. Germline CDR1 reads SGHNT; CDR2 reads YYREEE (reference sequence). The CDR3 spans 16 residues. V dropped 4 bases and J dropped 5; count of bases not matched to a gene: 9. CDR3 in amino acids: CASSKIGLAGDHEQYF. For the CDR3, the DNA is TGTGCCAGCAGCAAAATTGGACTAGCGGGAGACCACGAGCAGTACTTC.

This clonotype was counted at least ten times. The rearrangement joins TRBV7-9 to TRBJ2-3, with TRBD2 identical over 9 bases. The length of the CDR3 is 14 residues. Unmatched junction bases numbered 4, after V lost 4 bases and J lost 5 bases. CDR1 is SEHNR, CDR2 FQNEAQ, per germline (reference sequence). The CDR3 loop is CASSSGLALDTQYF. The CDR3 nucleotides read TGTGCCAGCAGCTCGGGACTAGCACTAGATACGCAGTATTTT.

The chain combines TRBV12-3 or TRBV12-4 with TRBJ2-7; perhaps D is TRBD1 or TRBD2 (5 bases each). V lost 3 bases to trimming and J lost 3 bases, with 12 bases between them. The CDR3 runs 14 residues. The CDR3 sequence: CASSLYGGRYEQYF. DNA for the CDR3: TGTGCCAGCAGTTTGTATGGGGGACGCTACGAGCAGTACTTC.

This clonotype has more than one count but fewer than ten. The chain combines TRBV5-8 with TRBJ2-7; 7 bases are a match to TRBD2. With V trimmed by 6 bases and J by 2 bases, 8 bases remained unmatched. CDR1 SGHTS and CDR2 YDEGEE come from the germline V gene. The length of the CDR3 is 14 residues. CDR3 protein: CASIFGGLAYEQYF. CDR3 bases: TGTGCCAGCATCTTCGGGGGGTTGGCCTACGAGCAGTACTTC.

The chain uses TRBV18 and TRBJ2-7; unclear D gene. The CDR3 consists of 14 residues. The ends were cut back, 2 bases at V and 5 bases at J, with 13 bases in the middle. CDR1 is KGHSH and CDR2 is LQKENI in the germline V gene. CDR3 DNA: TGTGCCAGCTCACCAGAGTCCCCGGCCCACGAGCAGTACTTC. Protein: CASSPESPAHEQYF.

This chain connects TRBV3-1 to TRBJ1-2; unclear D gene. The V and J ends lost 0 bases and 4 bases respectively, with 15 bases between them. This CDR3 contains 16 residues. Germline V gives CDR1 LGHDT, CDR2 YNNKEL (reference sequence). Here the CDR3 DNA reads TGTGCCAGCAGCCAAGACCGCCCTGGAAGAGGCTATGGCTACACCTTC. Protein sequence: CASSQDRPGRGYGYTF.

This clonotype was detected only a few times. This chain joins TRBV5-4 and TRBJ2-3; tentatively, D is TRBD1 (6 bases). The germline V and J ends were trimmed by 0 bases and 2 bases, with 13 bases remaining between them. Germline CDR1 and CDR2: SGHNT and YYREEE (reference sequence). The CDR3 runs 16 residues. The CDR3 region has the DNA TGTGCCAGCAGCTTGGTGGTAGGACAGACCACAGATACGCAGTATTTT. Residues: CASSLVVGQTTDTQYF.

V gene TRBV24-1 combines with J gene TRBJ2-3; 8 positions agree with TRBD2. V trimming: 2 bases; J trimming: 5 bases; junction bases outside the gene matches: 14. Germline V gene data show CDR1 as KGHDR and CDR2 as SFDVKD. This CDR3 has 18 residues. The CDR3 DNA is TGTGCCACCAGTGATTACGGCGGGGGGTCGATATGGGAAGATACGCAGTATTTT. Residues: CATSDYGGGSIWEDTQYF.

This clonotype was counted a few times. The chain employs TRBV5-1 and TRBJ2-7, with a possible D match to TRBD1 (6 bases). Trimming left V 3 bases short and J 2 bases short, with 18 bases between. Germline assignment: CDR1 SGHRS and CDR2 YFSETQ. This CDR3 is built from 16 residues. CDR3 protein: CASSSAPGRGPYEQYF. The CDR3 DNA is TGCGCCAGCAGCTCGGCTCCGGGCAGGGGTCCCTACGAGCAGTACTTC.

The CDR3: CASSFGLEGDTQYF. The DNA for the CDR3 is TGTGCCAGCAGTTTCGGACTGGAGGGGGATACGCAGTATTTT. The rearrangement uses TRBV12-3 or TRBV12-4 and TRBJ2-3; maybe TRBD2 (6 bases). The V and J ends lost 3 bases and 6 bases respectively, with 13 bases between them. This CDR3 has 14 residues.

This clonotype occurred a few times. The V gene is TRBV20-1, the J gene TRBJ2-7; 10 positions match TRBD2. The CDR3 length is 12 residues. Trimming removed 6 bases from V and 5 bases from J; junction bases left unmatched: 4. Germline V CDR1 and CDR2: DFQATT, SNEGSKA (reference sequence). CDR3 in amino acids: CSALAGVNEQYF. The CDR3 DNA is TGCAGTGCCCTAGCGGGAGTTAACGAGCAGTACTTC.

V usage is TRBV29-1 and J usage is TRBJ1-2, with a possible D match to TRBD1 (6 bases). The germline V gene encodes CDR1 SQVTM and CDR2 ANQGSEA. The CDR3 is 13 residues long. Between the trimmed V and J ends, which lost 6 bases and 0 bases, there was a span of 11 bases. In DNA, the CDR3 is TGCAGCGTACAGGGTCGGGCTAACTATGGCTACACCTTC. It yields the protein CSVQGRANYGYTF.

This CDR3 is CASSPRDRGPNTEAFF. In DNA, the CDR3 is TGTGCCAGCAGCCCGCGGGACAGGGGCCCGAACACTGAAGCTTTCTTT. This rearrangement joins TRBV7-2 to TRBJ1-1; 10 bases align to TRBD1. CDR1 and CDR2 (germline): SGHTA, FQGNSA. V lost 5 bases to trimming and J lost 1 base; unmatched junction nucleotides: 7. The CDR3 is made up of 16 amino acids.

A few counts support this clonotype. The V call is TRBV4-1, the J call TRBJ2-7; TRBD2 matches 7 bases. V lost 3 bases to trimming and J lost 3 bases; unmatched junction nucleotides: 2. Germline V gene sequence: CDR1 MGHRA, CDR2 YSYEKL. This CDR3 comprises 13 residues. The CDR3 DNA reads TGCGCCAGCAGCCACCCGGGGGGCTACGAGCAGTACTTC. Residues: CASSHPGGYEQYF.

This clonotype was counted a few times. This sequence joins TRBV5-1 and TRBJ1-1, with 7 bases matching TRBD1. Germline V CDR1 and CDR2: SGHRS, YFSETQ. V lost 4 bases, J lost 1 base, and 7 bases stayed unmatched. This CDR3 has 15 amino acids. CDR3 DNA: TGCGCCAGCAGCCTACAGGGGAAGGGGAACACTGAAGCTTTCTTT. It is translated as CASSLQGKGNTEAFF.

The V gene is TRBV30, the J gene TRBJ2-7; 13 bases fit TRBD2. The V segment lost 0 bases and the J segment 2 bases; nucleotides outside the gene matches: 4. There are 16 residues in the CDR3. Germline V gene data show CDR1 as GTSNPN and CDR2 as SVGIG (reference sequence). The CDR3 bases are TGTGCCTGGAGTGTAGCAGGACTAGCGGGAGCCTACGAGCAGTACTTC. This encodes CAWSVAGLAGAYEQYF.

The chain employs TRBV5-1 and TRBJ2-7, with 8 positions matching TRBD1. CDR1 is SGHRS, CDR2 YFSETQ, per germline. The V segment lost 3 bases and the J segment 5 bases; nucleotides outside the gene matches: 10. The CDR3 covers 15 residues. The CDR3 sequence is CASSYQGQGGNEQYF. The CDR3 nucleotides read TGCGCCAGCAGCTACCAAGGACAGGGAGGAAACGAGCAGTACTTC.

The V and J genes are TRBV30 and TRBJ2-7, with D maybe TRBD2 (5 bases). Germline values: CDR1 GTSNPN, CDR2 SVGIG (reference sequence). V was shortened by 0 bases and J by 1 base, with 13 bases between the two germline ends. This CDR3 contains 15 residues. DNA for the CDR3: TGTGCCTGGAGTGTAAGTCGCGGACTTTCCTACGAGCAGTACTTC. The encoded protein is CAWSVSRGLSYEQYF.

V usage is TRBV3-1 and J usage is TRBJ2-1; a possible D gene is TRBD2 (5 bases). V was shortened by 0 bases and J by 10 bases, with 10 bases between the two germline ends. Germline values: CDR1 LGHDT, CDR2 YNNKEL (reference sequence). The CDR3 loop spans 13 amino acids. In DNA, the CDR3 is TGTGCCAGCAGCCAAGATTACGGAGGCGAGCAGTTCTTC. Residues: CASSQDYGGEQFF.

This clonotype turned up a few times. This rearrangement joins TRBV5-1 to TRBJ2-2, with 7 bases matching TRBD1. This CDR3 has 14 residues. J lost 8 bases, V lost 4 bases, and 8 bases had no gene match. The germline V gene encodes CDR1 SGHRS and CDR2 YFSETQ. The CDR3 loop is CASSGTTGNGELFF. In DNA, the CDR3 is TGCGCCAGCAGCGGAACGACAGGGAATGGGGAGCTGTTTTTT.

The V gene is TRBV5-1, the J gene TRBJ2-2, with TRBD1 as a possible D gene (6 bases). Germline CDR1 reads SGHRS; CDR2 reads YFSETQ. The CDR3 sequence is 16 residues long. Trimming stripped 1 base from V and 2 bases from J, with 12 bases between. In nucleotides, the CDR3 is TGCGCCAGCAGCTTGTGGGGGCGCGAAAACACCGGGGAGCTGTTTTTT. This translates into CASSLWGRENTGELFF.

This clonotype was seen a few times. The chain is built from TRBV7-3 and TRBJ2-3; 8 nucleotides align to TRBD2. V trimming: 5 bases; J trimming: 2 bases; junction bases outside the gene matches: 6. Per germline, CDR1 SGHTA and CDR2 FQGTGA. The CDR3 runs to 15 residues. The chain's CDR3 is CASSASGGATDTQYF. For the CDR3, the DNA is TGTGCCAGCAGCGCCTCGGGGGGGGCCACAGATACGCAGTATTTT.

This chain joins TRBV24-1 and TRBJ2-5; D unclear. Trimming removed 5 bases at V and 2 bases at J, with 8 bases between. Per the germline V gene, CDR1 is KGHDR and CDR2 is SFDVKD. The CDR3 runs to 13 residues. The CDR3 spells CATSGGIQETQYF. The CDR3 DNA reads as TGTGCCACCAGTGGTGGCATACAAGAGACCCAGTACTTC.

This clonotype was recorded a few times. The rearrangement joins TRBV18 to TRBJ2-7; possible D gene TRBD2, 7 bases. Germline V gives CDR1 KGHSH, CDR2 LQKENI. The V gene lost 3 bases and the J gene lost 6 bases, with 12 bases spanning the gap. This CDR3 contains 13 residues. The CDR3 loop is CASSPNREGEQYF. For the CDR3, the DNA is TGTGCCAGCTCACCCAACAGGGAGGGCGAGCAGTACTTC.